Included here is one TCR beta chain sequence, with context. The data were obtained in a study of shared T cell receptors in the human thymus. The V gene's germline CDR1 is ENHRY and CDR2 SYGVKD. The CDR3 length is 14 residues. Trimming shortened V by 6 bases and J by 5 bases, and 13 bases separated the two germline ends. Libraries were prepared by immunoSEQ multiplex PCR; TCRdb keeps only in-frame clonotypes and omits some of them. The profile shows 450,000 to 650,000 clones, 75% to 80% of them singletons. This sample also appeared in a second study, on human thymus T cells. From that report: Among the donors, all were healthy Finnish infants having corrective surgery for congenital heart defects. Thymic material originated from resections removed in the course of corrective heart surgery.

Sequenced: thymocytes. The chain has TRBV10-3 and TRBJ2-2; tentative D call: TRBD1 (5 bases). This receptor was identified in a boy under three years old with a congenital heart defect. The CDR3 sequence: CAIRDGSGTGELFF. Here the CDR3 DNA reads TGTGCCATCAGGGACGGATCAGGGACCGGGGAGCTGTTTTTT.